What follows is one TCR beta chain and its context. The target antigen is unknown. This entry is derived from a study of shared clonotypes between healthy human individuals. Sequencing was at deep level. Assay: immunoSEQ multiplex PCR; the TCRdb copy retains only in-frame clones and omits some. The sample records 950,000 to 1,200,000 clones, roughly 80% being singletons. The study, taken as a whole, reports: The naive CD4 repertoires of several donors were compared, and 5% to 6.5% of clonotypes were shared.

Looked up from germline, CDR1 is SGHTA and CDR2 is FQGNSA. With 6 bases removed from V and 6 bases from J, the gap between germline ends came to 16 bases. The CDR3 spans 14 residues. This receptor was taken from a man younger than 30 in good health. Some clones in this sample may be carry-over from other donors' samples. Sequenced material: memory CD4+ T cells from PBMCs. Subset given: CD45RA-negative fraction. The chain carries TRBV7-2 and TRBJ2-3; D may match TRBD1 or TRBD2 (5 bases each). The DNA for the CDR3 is TGTGCCAGCAGGCCCCCCAATGGGGGTGATACGCAGTATTTT. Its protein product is CASRPPNGGDTQYF.